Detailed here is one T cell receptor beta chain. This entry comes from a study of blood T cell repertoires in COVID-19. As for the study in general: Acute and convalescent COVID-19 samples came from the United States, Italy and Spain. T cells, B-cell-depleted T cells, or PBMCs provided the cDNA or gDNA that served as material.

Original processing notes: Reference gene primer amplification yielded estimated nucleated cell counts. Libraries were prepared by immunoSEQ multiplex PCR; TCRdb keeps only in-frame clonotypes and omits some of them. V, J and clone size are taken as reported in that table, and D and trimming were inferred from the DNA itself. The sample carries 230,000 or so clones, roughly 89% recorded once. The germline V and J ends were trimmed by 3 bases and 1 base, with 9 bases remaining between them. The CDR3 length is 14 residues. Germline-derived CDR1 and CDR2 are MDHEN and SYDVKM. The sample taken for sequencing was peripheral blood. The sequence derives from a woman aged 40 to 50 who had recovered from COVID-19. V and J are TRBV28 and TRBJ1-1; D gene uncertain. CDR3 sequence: CASSFQAGNTEAFF. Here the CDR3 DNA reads TGTGCCAGCAGTTTCCAGGCCGGGAACACTGAAGCTTTCTTT.